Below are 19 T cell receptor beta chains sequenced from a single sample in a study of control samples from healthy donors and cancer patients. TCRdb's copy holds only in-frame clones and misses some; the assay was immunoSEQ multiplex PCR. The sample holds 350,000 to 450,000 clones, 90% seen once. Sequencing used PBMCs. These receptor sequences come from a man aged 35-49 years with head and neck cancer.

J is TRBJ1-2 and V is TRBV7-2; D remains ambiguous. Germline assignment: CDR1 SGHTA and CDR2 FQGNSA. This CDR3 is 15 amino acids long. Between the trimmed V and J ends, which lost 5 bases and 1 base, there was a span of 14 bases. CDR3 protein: CASSKKTTGNYGYTF. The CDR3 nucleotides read TGTGCCAGCAGCAAAAAAACGACGGGTAACTATGGCTACACCTTC.

CDR3 coding DNA: TGTGCCAGCAGTCCGCCCGGGACAGGGTATGGCTACACCTTC. Translation: CASSPPGTGYGYTF. The chain links TRBV14 to TRBJ1-2; 9 nucleotides align to TRBD1. This CDR3 is built from 14 residues. Germline V gene data show CDR1 as SGHDN and CDR2 as FVKESK. The V segment lost 6 bases and the J segment 5 bases; nucleotides outside the gene matches: 7.

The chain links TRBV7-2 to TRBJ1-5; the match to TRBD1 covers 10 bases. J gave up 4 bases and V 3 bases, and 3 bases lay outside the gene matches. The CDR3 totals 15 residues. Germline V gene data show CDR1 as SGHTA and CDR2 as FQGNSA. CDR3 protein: CASSFRTGGNQPQHF. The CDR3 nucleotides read TGTGCCAGCAGCTTTAGGACAGGGGGGAATCAGCCCCAGCATTTT.

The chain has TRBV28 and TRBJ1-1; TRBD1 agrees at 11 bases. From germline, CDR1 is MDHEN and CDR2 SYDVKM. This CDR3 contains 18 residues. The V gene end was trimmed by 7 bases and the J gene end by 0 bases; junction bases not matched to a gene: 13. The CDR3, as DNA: TGTGCCAGCATGCCTATGGAGGGACAGGGGGGAATGAACACTGAAGCTTTCTTT. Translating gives CASMPMEGQGGMNTEAFF.

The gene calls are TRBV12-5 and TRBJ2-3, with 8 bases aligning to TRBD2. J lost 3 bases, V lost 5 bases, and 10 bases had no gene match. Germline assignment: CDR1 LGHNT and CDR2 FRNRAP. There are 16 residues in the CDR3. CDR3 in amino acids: CASGPGGLAGTDTQYF. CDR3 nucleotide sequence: TGTGCTAGTGGTCCCGGAGGACTAGCAGGTACAGATACGCAGTATTTT. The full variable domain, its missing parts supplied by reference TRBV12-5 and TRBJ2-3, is DARVTQTPRHKVTEMGQEVTMRCQPILGHNTVFWYRQTMMQGLELLAYFRNRAPLDDSGMPKDRFSAEMPDATLATLKIQPSEPRDSAVYFCASGPGGLAGTDTQYFGPGTRLTVL.

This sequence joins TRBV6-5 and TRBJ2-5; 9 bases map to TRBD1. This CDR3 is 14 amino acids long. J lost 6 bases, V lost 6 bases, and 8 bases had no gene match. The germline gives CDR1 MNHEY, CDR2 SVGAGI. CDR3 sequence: CASRLTGGGKTQYF. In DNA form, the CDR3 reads TGTGCCAGCAGGCTAACAGGGGGCGGAAAGACCCAGTACTTC.

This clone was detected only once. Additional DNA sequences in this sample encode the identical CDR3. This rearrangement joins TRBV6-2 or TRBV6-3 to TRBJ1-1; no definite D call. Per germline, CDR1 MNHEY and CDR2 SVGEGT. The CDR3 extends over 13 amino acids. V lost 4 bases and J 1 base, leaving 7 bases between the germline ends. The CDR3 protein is CASSSTGNTEAFF. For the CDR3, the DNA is TGTGCCAGCAGTTCTACGGGGAACACTGAAGCTTTCTTT.

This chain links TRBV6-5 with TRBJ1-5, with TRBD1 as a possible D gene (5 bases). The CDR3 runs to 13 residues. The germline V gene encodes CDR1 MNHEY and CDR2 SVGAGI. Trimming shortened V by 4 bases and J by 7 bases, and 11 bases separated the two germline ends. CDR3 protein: CASSSRQLQPQHF. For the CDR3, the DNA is TGTGCCAGCAGTTCCCGACAGCTACAGCCCCAGCATTTT.

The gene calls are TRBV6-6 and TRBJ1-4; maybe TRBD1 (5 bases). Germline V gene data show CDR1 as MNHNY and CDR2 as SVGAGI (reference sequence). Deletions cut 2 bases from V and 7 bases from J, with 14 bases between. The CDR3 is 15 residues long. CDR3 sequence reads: CASSYGDPRREKLFF. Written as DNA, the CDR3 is TGTGCCAGCAGTTACGGGGACCCGAGACGTGAAAAACTGTTTTTT.

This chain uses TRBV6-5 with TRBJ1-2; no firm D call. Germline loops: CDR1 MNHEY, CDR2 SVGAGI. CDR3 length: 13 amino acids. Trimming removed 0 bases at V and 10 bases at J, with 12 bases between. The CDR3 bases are TGTGCCAGCAGTTACTCGTTGTCAGTGTCCTACACCTTC. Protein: CASSYSLSVSYTF.

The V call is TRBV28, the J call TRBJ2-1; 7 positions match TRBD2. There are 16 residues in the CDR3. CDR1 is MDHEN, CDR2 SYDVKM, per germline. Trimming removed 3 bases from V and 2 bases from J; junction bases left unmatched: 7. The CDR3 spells CASSFSGGETYNEQFF. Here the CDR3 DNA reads TGTGCCAGCAGTTTCTCGGGAGGCGAAACCTACAATGAGCAGTTCTTC. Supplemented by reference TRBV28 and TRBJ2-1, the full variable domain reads DVKVTQSSRYLVKRTGEKVFLECVQDMDHENMFWYRQDPGLGLRLIYFSYDVKMKEKGDIPEGYSVSREKKERFSLILESASTNQTSMYLCASSFSGGETYNEQFFGPGTRLTVL.

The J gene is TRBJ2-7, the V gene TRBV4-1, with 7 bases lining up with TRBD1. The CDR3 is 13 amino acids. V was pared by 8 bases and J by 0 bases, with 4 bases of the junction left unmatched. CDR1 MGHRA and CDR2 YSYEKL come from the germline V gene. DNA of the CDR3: TGCGCCAGCGGAGGACAGGACTCCTACGAGCAGTACTTC. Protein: CASGGQDSYEQYF.

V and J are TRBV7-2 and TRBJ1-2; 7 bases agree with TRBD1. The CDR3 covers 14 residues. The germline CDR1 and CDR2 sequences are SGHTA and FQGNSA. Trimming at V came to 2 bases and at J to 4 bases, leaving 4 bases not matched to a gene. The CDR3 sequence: CASSLRQGPYGYTF. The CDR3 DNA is TGTGCCAGCAGCTTAAGACAGGGCCCCTATGGCTACACCTTC. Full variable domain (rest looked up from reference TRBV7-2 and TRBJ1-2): GAGVSQSPSNKVTEKGKDVELRCDPISGHTALYWYRQSLGQGLEFLIYFQGNSAPDKSGLPSDRFSAERTGGSVSTLTIQRTQQEDSAVYLCASSLRQGPYGYTFGSGTRLTVV.

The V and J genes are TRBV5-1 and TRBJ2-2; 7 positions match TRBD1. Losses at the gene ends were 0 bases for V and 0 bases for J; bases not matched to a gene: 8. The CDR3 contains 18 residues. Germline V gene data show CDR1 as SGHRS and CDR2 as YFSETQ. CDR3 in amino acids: CASSLAVRGTANTGELFF. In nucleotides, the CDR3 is TGCGCCAGCAGCTTGGCCGTTAGGGGGACAGCGAACACCGGGGAGCTGTTTTTT.

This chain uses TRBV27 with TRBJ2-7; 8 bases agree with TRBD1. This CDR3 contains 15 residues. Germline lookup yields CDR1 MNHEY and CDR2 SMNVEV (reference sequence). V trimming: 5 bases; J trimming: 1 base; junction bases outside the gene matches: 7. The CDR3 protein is CASSRGQEGSYEQYF. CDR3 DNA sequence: TGTGCCAGCAGTCGGGGACAGGAGGGGTCCTACGAGCAGTACTTC.

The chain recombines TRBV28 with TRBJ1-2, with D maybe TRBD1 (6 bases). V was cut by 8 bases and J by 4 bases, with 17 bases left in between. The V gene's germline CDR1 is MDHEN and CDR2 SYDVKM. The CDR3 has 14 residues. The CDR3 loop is CASSPTGGPYGYTF. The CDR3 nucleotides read TGTGCCAGCTCCCCAACGGGGGGCCCCTATGGCTACACCTTC.

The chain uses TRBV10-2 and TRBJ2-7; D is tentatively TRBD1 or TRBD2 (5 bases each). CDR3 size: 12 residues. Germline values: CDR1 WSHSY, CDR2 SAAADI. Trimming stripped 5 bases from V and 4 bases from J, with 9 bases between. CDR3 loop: CASSPGPYEQYF. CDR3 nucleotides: TGCGCCAGCAGTCCGGGGCCATACGAGCAGTACTTC.

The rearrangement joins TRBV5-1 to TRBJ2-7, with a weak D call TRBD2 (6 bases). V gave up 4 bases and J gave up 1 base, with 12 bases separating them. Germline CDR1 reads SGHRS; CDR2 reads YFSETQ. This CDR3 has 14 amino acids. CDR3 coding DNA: TGCGCCAGCAGCCCCGGGAGAGGGTCCTACGAGCAGTACTTC. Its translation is CASSPGRGSYEQYF. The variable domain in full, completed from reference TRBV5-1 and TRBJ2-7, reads KAGVTQTPRYLIKTRGQQVTLSCSPISGHRSVSWYQQTPGQGLQFLFEYFSETQRNKGNFPGRFSGRQFSNSRSEMNVSTLELGDSALYLCASSPGRGSYEQYFGPGTRLTVT.

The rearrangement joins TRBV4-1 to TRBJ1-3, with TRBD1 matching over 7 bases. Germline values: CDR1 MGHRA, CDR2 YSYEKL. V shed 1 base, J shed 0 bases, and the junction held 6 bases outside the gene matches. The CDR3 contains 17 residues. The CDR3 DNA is TGCGCCAGCAGCCAAGGGGGACAGCCTCTCTCTGGAAACACCATATATTTT. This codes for CASSQGGQPLSGNTIYF.